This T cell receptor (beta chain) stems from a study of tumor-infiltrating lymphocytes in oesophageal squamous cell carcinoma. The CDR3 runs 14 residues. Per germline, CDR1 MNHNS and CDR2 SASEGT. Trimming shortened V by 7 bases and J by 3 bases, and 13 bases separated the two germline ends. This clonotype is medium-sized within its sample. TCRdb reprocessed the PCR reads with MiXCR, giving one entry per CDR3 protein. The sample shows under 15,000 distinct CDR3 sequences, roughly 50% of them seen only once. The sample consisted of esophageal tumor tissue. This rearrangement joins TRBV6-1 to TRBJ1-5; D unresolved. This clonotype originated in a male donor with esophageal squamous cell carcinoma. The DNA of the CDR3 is TGTGCCAGCATTCCCGACGGTATCAATCAGCCCCAGCATTTT. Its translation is CASIPDGINQPQHF.